This T cell receptor beta chain was identified during a study of response to subunit inactivated influenza vaccine. Study outcomes and limitations: Authors suggested each seasonal flu vaccination may recruit only limited numbers of new T cells.

Germline values: CDR1 MNHEY, CDR2 SVGEGT. This CDR3 has 10 residues. The germline V and J ends were trimmed by 8 bases and 7 bases, with 5 bases remaining between them. TCRdb itself ran the RT-PCR reads through MiXCR, one entry per CDR3 protein. The repertoire holds 800,000 to 1,000,000 distinct CDR3 sequences, with over 20% as singletons. In this sample, this clonotype turned up a few times. Its matching antigen is unknown. The chain recombines TRBV6-2 or TRBV6-3 with TRBJ2-2; D remains ambiguous. The starting material was PBMCs from blood, obtained 5 to 6 days after vaccination. The TCR originated in a middle-aged man who received an inactivated influenza vaccine. CDR3 sequence reads: CASRSGELFF. The CDR3 DNA follows: TGTGCCAGCCGGAGCGGGGAGCTGTTTTTT.